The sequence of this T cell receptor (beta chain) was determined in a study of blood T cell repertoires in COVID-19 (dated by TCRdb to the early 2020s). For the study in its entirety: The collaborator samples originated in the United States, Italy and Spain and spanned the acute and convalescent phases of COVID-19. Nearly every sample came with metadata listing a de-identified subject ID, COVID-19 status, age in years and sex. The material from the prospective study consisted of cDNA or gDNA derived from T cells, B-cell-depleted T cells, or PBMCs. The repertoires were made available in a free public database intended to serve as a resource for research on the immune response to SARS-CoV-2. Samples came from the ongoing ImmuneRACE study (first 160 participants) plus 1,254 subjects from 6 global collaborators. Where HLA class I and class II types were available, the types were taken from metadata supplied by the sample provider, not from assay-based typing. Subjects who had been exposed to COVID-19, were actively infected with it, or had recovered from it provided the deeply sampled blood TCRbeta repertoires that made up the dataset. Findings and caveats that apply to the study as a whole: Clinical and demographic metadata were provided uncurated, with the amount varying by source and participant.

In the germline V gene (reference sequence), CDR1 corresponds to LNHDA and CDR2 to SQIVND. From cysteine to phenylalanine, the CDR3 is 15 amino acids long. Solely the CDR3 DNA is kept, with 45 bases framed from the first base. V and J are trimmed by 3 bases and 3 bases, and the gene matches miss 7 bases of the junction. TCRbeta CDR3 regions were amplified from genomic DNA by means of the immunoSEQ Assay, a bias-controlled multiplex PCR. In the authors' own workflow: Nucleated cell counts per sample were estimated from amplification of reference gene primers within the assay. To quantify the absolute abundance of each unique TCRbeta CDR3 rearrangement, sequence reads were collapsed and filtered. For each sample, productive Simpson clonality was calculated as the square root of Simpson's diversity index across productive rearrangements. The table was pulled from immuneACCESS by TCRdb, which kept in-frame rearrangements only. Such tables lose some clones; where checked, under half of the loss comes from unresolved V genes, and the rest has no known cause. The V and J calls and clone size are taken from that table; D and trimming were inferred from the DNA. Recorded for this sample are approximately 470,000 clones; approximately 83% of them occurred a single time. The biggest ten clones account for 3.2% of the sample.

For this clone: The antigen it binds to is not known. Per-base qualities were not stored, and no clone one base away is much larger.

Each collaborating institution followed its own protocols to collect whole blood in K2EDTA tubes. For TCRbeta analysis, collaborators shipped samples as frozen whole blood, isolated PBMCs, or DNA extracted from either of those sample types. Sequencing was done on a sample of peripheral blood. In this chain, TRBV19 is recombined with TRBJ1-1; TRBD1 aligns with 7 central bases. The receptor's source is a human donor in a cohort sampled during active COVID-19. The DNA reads TGTGCCAGTAGTATTTTTGGCAGGGGGGACACTGAAGCTTTCTTT. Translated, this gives CASSIFGRGDTEAFF.